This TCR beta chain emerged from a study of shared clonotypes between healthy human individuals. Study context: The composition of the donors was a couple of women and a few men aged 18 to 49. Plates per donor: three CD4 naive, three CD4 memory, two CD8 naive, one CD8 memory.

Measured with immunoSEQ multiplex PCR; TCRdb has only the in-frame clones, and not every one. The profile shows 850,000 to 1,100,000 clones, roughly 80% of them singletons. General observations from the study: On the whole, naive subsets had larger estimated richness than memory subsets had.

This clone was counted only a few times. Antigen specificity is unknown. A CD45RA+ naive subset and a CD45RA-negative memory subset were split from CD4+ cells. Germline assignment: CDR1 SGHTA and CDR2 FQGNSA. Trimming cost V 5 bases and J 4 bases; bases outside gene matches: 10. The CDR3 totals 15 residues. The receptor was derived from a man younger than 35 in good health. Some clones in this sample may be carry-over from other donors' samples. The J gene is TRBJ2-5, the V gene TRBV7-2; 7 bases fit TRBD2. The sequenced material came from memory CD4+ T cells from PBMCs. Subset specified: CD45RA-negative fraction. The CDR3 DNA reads TGTGCCAGCAGCCGTTGGACTAGGTTCGGAGAGACCCAGTACTTC. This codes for CASSRWTRFGETQYF.